These T cell receptor beta chains were read from a single sample in a study of shared clonotypes between healthy human individuals. Produced via immunoSEQ multiplex PCR; TCRdb's table is partial and in-frame only. The sample has 1.5 million to 2.5 million clones, about 95% seen once; the top ten hold more than 0.9%. The sample comprised naive CD8+ T cells sorted from blood. The receptors stem from a man aged 18 to 30 in good health. CDR3s include the opening cysteine and the closing phenylalanine or tryptophan. A D gene is named only where the DNA matches it firmly. Size values are once, few and many counts, or a class for expanded clones, and some rows have none.

clone size: .
J gene: TRBJ2-1
V gene: TRBV27
D gene: .
CDR3 DNA: TGTGCCAGCAGTTTGGTGGTGAGCTCCTACAATGAGCAGTTCTTC
CDR3 protein: CASSLVVSSYNEQFF

clone size: .
J gene: TRBJ2-7
V gene: TRBV5-1
D gene: TRBD1
CDR3 DNA: TGCGCCAGCAGCGGAACAGGGGCCGGCTCCTACGAGCAGTACTTC
CDR3 protein: CASSGTGAGSYEQYF

clone size: .
J gene: TRBJ2-7
V gene: TRBV7-6
D gene: TRBD2
CDR3 DNA: TGTGCCAGCAGCTCGGGGGGTGGCGAGCAGTACTTC
CDR3 protein: CASSSGGGEQYF

clone size: .
J gene: TRBJ1-2
V gene: TRBV6-1
D gene: .
CDR3 DNA: TGTGCCAGCAGTCGGGGACGGGCGAACTATGGCTACACCTTC
CDR3 protein: CASSRGRANYGYTF

clone size: once
J gene: TRBJ1-1
V gene: TRBV4-3
D gene: .
CDR3 DNA: TGCGCCAGCAGCCAAGACGAGGGGGGAACTGAAGCTTTCTTT
CDR3 protein: CASSQDEGGTEAFF

clone size: .
J gene: TRBJ1-2
V gene: TRBV9
D gene: .
CDR3 DNA: TGTGCCAGCAGCGTAGAAGCTGGGGACTATGGCTACACCTTC
CDR3 protein: CASSVEAGDYGYTF

clone size: .
J gene: TRBJ2-2
V gene: TRBV4-1
D gene: TRBD2
CDR3 DNA: TGCGCCAGCAGCCATCGAGCGGGAGGTGGGGAGCTGTTTTTT
CDR3 protein: CASSHRAGGGELFF

clone size: .
J gene: TRBJ2-5
V gene: TRBV5-6
D gene: .
CDR3 DNA: TGTGCCAGCAGCTCGGGACTGGGGGAGACCCAGTACTTC
CDR3 protein: CASSSGLGETQYF

clone size: .
J gene: TRBJ1-1
V gene: TRBV14
D gene: TRBD1
CDR3 DNA: TGTGCCAGCAGCCACATGACAGGGTACCTTATGAACACTGAAGCTTTCTTT
CDR3 protein: CASSHMTGYLMNTEAFF

clone size: .
J gene: TRBJ2-3
V gene: TRBV30
D gene: .
CDR3 DNA: TGTGCCTGGAGCTGGGGGGACACAGATACGCAGTATTTT
CDR3 protein: CAWSWGDTDTQYF

clone size: .
J gene: TRBJ2-7
V gene: TRBV4-2
D gene: TRBD2
CDR3 DNA: TGTGCCAGCAGCCCCGTACTAGCGGGAGAAGTGTCCTACGAGCAGTACTTC
CDR3 protein: CASSPVLAGEVSYEQYF

clone size: .
J gene: TRBJ1-2
V gene: TRBV9
D gene: .
CDR3 DNA: TGTGCCAGCAGCGCGCCCGACAGTCCCTATGGCTACACCTTC
CDR3 protein: CASSAPDSPYGYTF

clone size: once
J gene: TRBJ2-7
V gene: TRBV4-1
D gene: .
CDR3 DNA: TGCGCCAGCAGCCATCACAGGACCTACGAGCAGTACTTC
CDR3 protein: CASSHHRTYEQYF

clone size: .
J gene: TRBJ2-3
V gene: TRBV27
D gene: .
CDR3 DNA: TGTGCCAGCAGTTATGGAGAAAGGACAGTTGGGACAGATACGCAGTATTTT
CDR3 protein: CASSYGERTVGTDTQYF

clone size: .
J gene: TRBJ2-7
V gene: TRBV5-5
D gene: .
CDR3 DNA: TGTGCCAGCAGCAGTACAGGGAGCGCCTACGAGCAGTACTTC
CDR3 protein: CASSSTGSAYEQYF

clone size: .
J gene: TRBJ1-1
V gene: TRBV4-3
D gene: .
CDR3 DNA: TGCGCCAGCAGCCAAGATCCGGGAGGGGACACTGAAGCTTTCTTT
CDR3 protein: CASSQDPGGDTEAFF

clone size: .
J gene: TRBJ1-2
V gene: TRBV11-2
D gene: .
CDR3 DNA: TGTGCCAGCAGCTTAGAAGGGAAAGTTAACTATGGCTACACCTTC
CDR3 protein: CASSLEGKVNYGYTF

clone size: .
J gene: TRBJ2-7
V gene: TRBV7-6
D gene: .
CDR3 DNA: TGTGCCAGCAGCTTTGGACCTAGCTCCTACGAGCAGTACTTC
CDR3 protein: CASSFGPSSYEQYF

clone size: .
J gene: TRBJ2-4
V gene: TRBV7-8
D gene: .
CDR3 DNA: TGTGCCAGCAGCTTAGAAGGTAGCGGAAACATTCAGTACTTC
CDR3 protein: CASSLEGSGNIQYF

clone size: .
J gene: TRBJ2-7
V gene: TRBV4-3
D gene: TRBD2
CDR3 DNA: TGCGCCAGCAGCCAATTGAAGGCCGGCGGGAGTTACGAGCAGTACTTC
CDR3 protein: CASSQLKAGGSYEQYF

clone size: .
J gene: TRBJ2-2
V gene: TRBV4-1
D gene: .
CDR3 DNA: TGCGCCAGCAGCCAAGGGACCGGGAACACCGGGGAGCTGTTTTTT
CDR3 protein: CASSQGTGNTGELFF

clone size: .
J gene: TRBJ1-1
V gene: TRBV29-1
D gene: .
CDR3 DNA: TGCAGCGTTTTCATTTTGGGGGGACAGAACACTGAAGCTTTCTTT
CDR3 protein: CSVFILGGQNTEAFF

clone size: .
J gene: TRBJ2-7
V gene: TRBV11-2
D gene: .
CDR3 DNA: TGTGCCAGCAACTTCAGAGCCGGCAGGGAGCACGAGCAGTACTTC
CDR3 protein: CASNFRAGREHEQYF

clone size: .
J gene: TRBJ2-1
V gene: TRBV6-1
D gene: TRBD2
CDR3 DNA: TGTGCCAGCAGTGACGGGGTCGTTTCGACTAGCGCGTTGGATGAGCAGTTCTTC
CDR3 protein: CASSDGVVSTSALDEQFF

clone size: once
J gene: TRBJ2-7
V gene: TRBV5-6
D gene: .
CDR3 DNA: TGTGCCAGCAGCCCGGGCTCATTCTACGAGCAGTACTTC
CDR3 protein: CASSPGSFYEQYF

clone size: .
J gene: TRBJ2-7
V gene: TRBV5-6
D gene: .
CDR3 DNA: TGTGCCAGCAGCGAAAAGGGGTCCTACGAGCAGTACTTC
CDR3 protein: CASSEKGSYEQYF

clone size: once
J gene: TRBJ2-5
V gene: TRBV6-5
D gene: .
CDR3 DNA: TGTGCCAGCAGTTACTGGGGGAACCAAGAGACCCAGTACTTC
CDR3 protein: CASSYWGNQETQYF

clone size: once
J gene: TRBJ2-2
V gene: TRBV27
D gene: TRBD2
CDR3 DNA: TGTGCCAGCAGTTTCCTCGGGGAGGGACTCTGGGAGCTGTTTTTT
CDR3 protein: CASSFLGEGLWELFF

clone size: .
J gene: TRBJ2-7
V gene: TRBV6-4
D gene: TRBD1
CDR3 DNA: TGTGCCAGCAGGGCCGGGACAGGGATCTACGAGCAGTACTTC
CDR3 protein: CASRAGTGIYEQYF

clone size: .
J gene: TRBJ2-1
V gene: TRBV2
D gene: TRBD2
CDR3 DNA: TGTGCCAGCACTAGCGGGACCTACAATGAGCAGTTCTTC
CDR3 protein: CASTSGTYNEQFF

clone size: .
J gene: TRBJ2-7
V gene: TRBV4-3
D gene: .
CDR3 DNA: TGCGCCAGCAGCCAAGTCGACGGGAGCTCCTACGAGCAGTACTTC
CDR3 protein: CASSQVDGSSYEQYF

clone size: once
J gene: TRBJ1-3
V gene: TRBV4-1
D gene: .
CDR3 DNA: TGCGCCAGCAGCCAAGATTTGGAGGGCCCCATATATTTT
CDR3 protein: CASSQDLEGPIYF

clone size: .
J gene: TRBJ2-2
V gene: TRBV7-9
D gene: .
CDR3 DNA: TGTGCCAGCAGCTTAGGGAGGAGTGCCGGGGAGCTGTTTTTT
CDR3 protein: CASSLGRSAGELFF

clone size: .
J gene: TRBJ1-2
V gene: TRBV5-6
D gene: .
CDR3 DNA: TGTGCCAGCAGCTTGGGACAGATAAACTATGGCTACACCTTC
CDR3 protein: CASSLGQINYGYTF

clone size: .
J gene: TRBJ1-1
V gene: TRBV4-1
D gene: .
CDR3 DNA: TGCGCCAGCAGCCAGAGAACAGGGTACACTGAAGCTTTCTTT
CDR3 protein: CASSQRTGYTEAFF

clone size: .
J gene: TRBJ2-3
V gene: TRBV4-3
D gene: TRBD1
CDR3 DNA: TGCGCCAGCAGCCAAGATACTCCGGGACAGTCCACAGATACGCAGTATTTT
CDR3 protein: CASSQDTPGQSTDTQYF

clone size: few
J gene: TRBJ1-4
V gene: TRBV4-1
D gene: .
CDR3 DNA: TGCGCCAGCAGCCAAGATGCGGGAGTCAGTGAAAAACTGTTTTTT
CDR3 protein: CASSQDAGVSEKLFF

clone size: many
J gene: TRBJ2-2
V gene: TRBV7-2
D gene: .
CDR3 DNA: TGTGCCAGCAGCTTAGCGAGCGGACTCTCCTGGACCGGGGAGCTGTTTTTT
CDR3 protein: CASSLASGLSWTGELFF

clone size: .
J gene: TRBJ1-2
V gene: TRBV11-2
D gene: TRBD1
CDR3 DNA: TGTGCCAGCAGCCTCGGGACAGGGAACTATGGCTACACCTTC
CDR3 protein: CASSLGTGNYGYTF

clone size: .
J gene: TRBJ2-1
V gene: TRBV9
D gene: TRBD2
CDR3 DNA: TGTGCCAGCAGCTTAGGACTAGCGGGAGTGTCCTACAATGAGCAGTTCTTC
CDR3 protein: CASSLGLAGVSYNEQFF

clone size: .
J gene: TRBJ2-7
V gene: TRBV6-5
D gene: .
CDR3 DNA: TGTGCCAGCAGTTACTCGAATCTCGGCCCCTACGAGCAGTACTTC
CDR3 protein: CASSYSNLGPYEQYF

clone size: .
J gene: TRBJ2-5
V gene: TRBV7-6
D gene: .
CDR3 DNA: TGTGCCAGCAGCTTCGGTTTTCCGGAAACCCAAGAGCAGACCCAGTACTTC
CDR3 protein: CASSFGFPETQEQTQYF

clone size: .
J gene: TRBJ2-4
V gene: TRBV4-1
D gene: .
CDR3 DNA: TGCGCCAGCAGCCAAGAGGGGGAAAACATTCAGTACTTC
CDR3 protein: CASSQEGENIQYF